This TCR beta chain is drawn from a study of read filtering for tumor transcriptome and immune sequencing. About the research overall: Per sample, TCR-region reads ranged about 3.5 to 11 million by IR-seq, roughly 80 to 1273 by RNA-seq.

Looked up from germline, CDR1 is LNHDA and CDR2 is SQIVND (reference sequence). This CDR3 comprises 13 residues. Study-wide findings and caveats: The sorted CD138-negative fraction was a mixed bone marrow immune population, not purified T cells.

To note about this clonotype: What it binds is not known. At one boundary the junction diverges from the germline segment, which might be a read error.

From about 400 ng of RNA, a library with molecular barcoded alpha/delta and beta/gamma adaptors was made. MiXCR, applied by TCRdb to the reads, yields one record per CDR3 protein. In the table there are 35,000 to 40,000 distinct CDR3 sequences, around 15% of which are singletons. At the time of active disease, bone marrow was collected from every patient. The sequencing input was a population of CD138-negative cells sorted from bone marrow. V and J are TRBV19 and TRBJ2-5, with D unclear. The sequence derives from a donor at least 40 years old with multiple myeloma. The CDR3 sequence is CASSSRAQEAQYF. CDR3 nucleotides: TGTGCCAGTAGTTCGAGAGCACAAGAGGCCCAGTACTTC.